This TCR beta chain was obtained from a study of T cells after yellow fever vaccination. Trimming pared 3 bases from V and 4 bases from J, leaving 12 bases between. CDR3 size: 14 residues. TCR cDNA was made by 5'RACE template switching, adding a universal primer site and UMIs. TCRdb used MiXCR to reprocess the 5' RACE reads, holding one entry per CDR3 protein. The table has about 250,000 distinct CDR3 sequences, approximately 3.6% seen once. Study-wide findings and caveats: Compared with primary, the secondary response was weaker and peaked at day 5, not 15. The CD4 and CD8 compartments had a small share of their clonotypes in common.

Turning to this clonotype: The antigen is unknown.

The source was PBMCs, collected 15 days after the yellow fever booster vaccination. The rearrangement links TRBV12-3 or TRBV12-4 to TRBJ2-5, with D perhaps assigned TRBD1 or TRBD2 (5 bases each). This sequence originates from a man younger than 35 who received the YFV17D yellow fever vaccine. The CDR3 loop reads CASSLGSGGETQYF. The DNA of the CDR3 is TGTGCCAGCAGTTTGGGTAGTGGGGGAGAGACCCAGTACTTC.